Listed below are T cell receptor beta chains from one sample, sequenced in a study of shared clonotypes between healthy human individuals. TCRdb keeps only in-frame clones here, not all; method: immunoSEQ multiplex PCR. The profile covers around 620,000 clones, with roughly 95% appearing a single time and over 0.1% taken by the ten largest. The sample was naive CD8+ T cells sorted from blood. The origin of the receptors is a woman between 25 and 40 years old in good health. Each CDR3 is given with its conserved first and last residue. Fields, in order: CDR3 protein, CDR3 DNA, V gene, J gene, clone size, D gene. The D gene is left open where the match is weak. Size values are once, few and many counts, or a class for expanded clones, and some rows have none.

CDR3 protein: CASSQAGTSFNEQFF
CDR3 DNA: TGCGCCAGCAGCCAAGCTGGGACTAGCTTTAATGAGCAGTTCTTC
V gene: TRBV4-1
J gene: TRBJ2-1
clone size: -
D gene: TRBD2

CDR3 protein: CAWSGGSGDTEAFF
CDR3 DNA: TGTGCCTGGAGCGGGGGTTCGGGGGACACTGAAGCTTTCTTT
V gene: TRBV30
J gene: TRBJ1-1
clone size: once
D gene: -

CDR3 protein: CASSIQVAGTDTQYF
CDR3 DNA: TGTGCCAGTAGTATTCAAGTTGCGGGAACGGATACGCAGTATTTT
V gene: TRBV19
J gene: TRBJ2-3
clone size: once
D gene: -

CDR3 protein: CASSSRPGQNYEQYF
CDR3 DNA: TGTGCCAGCTCAAGCCGGCCGGGACAAAACTACGAGCAGTACTTC
V gene: TRBV18
J gene: TRBJ2-7
clone size: -
D gene: -

CDR3 protein: CASSLATDSYEQYF
CDR3 DNA: TGTGCCAGCAGCTTAGCTACGGATTCCTACGAGCAGTACTTC
V gene: TRBV7-9
J gene: TRBJ2-7
clone size: once
D gene: -

CDR3 protein: CASSGSYNEQFF
CDR3 DNA: TGTGCCAGCAGCGGCTCCTACAATGAGCAGTTCTTC
V gene: TRBV5-4
J gene: TRBJ2-1
clone size: -
D gene: -

CDR3 protein: CSVHGGRFRSTEAFF
CDR3 DNA: TGCAGCGTTCATGGGGGGCGATTCAGGAGCACTGAAGCTTTCTTT
V gene: TRBV29-1
J gene: TRBJ1-1
clone size: -
D gene: -

CDR3 protein: CASRDVAGVRYEQYF
CDR3 DNA: TGTGCCAGCAGAGATGTGGCGGGAGTACGCTACGAGCAGTACTTC
V gene: TRBV6-1
J gene: TRBJ2-7
clone size: -
D gene: TRBD2

CDR3 protein: CASSARGVGYEQYF
CDR3 DNA: TGTGCCAGCAGCGCCAGGGGGGTTGGTTACGAGCAGTACTTC
V gene: TRBV13
J gene: TRBJ2-7
clone size: -
D gene: -

CDR3 protein: CASSASRKGPNYGYTF
CDR3 DNA: TGTGCCAGCAGCGCCAGTAGGAAAGGGCCGAACTATGGCTACACCTTC
V gene: TRBV9
J gene: TRBJ1-2
clone size: -
D gene: -

CDR3 protein: CAISEKKAGEQYF
CDR3 DNA: TGTGCCATCAGTGAAAAGAAGGCCGGCGAGCAGTACTTC
V gene: TRBV10-3
J gene: TRBJ2-7
clone size: -
D gene: -

CDR3 protein: CASSLVAGGPREQFF
CDR3 DNA: TGTGCCAGCAGCTTAGTGGCGGGAGGGCCGCGGGAGCAGTTCTTC
V gene: TRBV7-9
J gene: TRBJ2-1
clone size: -
D gene: TRBD2

CDR3 protein: CASSQPPGQGTENTEAFF
CDR3 DNA: TGCGCCAGCAGCCAACCGCCGGGACAGGGAACAGAGAACACTGAAGCTTTCTTT
V gene: TRBV5-1
J gene: TRBJ1-1
clone size: -
D gene: TRBD1

CDR3 protein: CASSESRYEQYF
CDR3 DNA: TGTGCCAGCAGCGAATCTAGATACGAGCAGTACTTC
V gene: TRBV5-4
J gene: TRBJ2-7
clone size: -
D gene: -

CDR3 protein: CASSLGPEQETQYF
CDR3 DNA: TGCGCCAGCAGCTTGGGTCCAGAGCAAGAGACCCAGTACTTC
V gene: TRBV5-1
J gene: TRBJ2-5
clone size: once
D gene: -

CDR3 protein: CASSLLGFHEQYF
CDR3 DNA: TGTGCCAGCAGCTTGCTAGGGTTCCACGAGCAGTACTTC
V gene: TRBV5-6
J gene: TRBJ2-7
clone size: once
D gene: -

CDR3 protein: CATSPAEGARRSYEQYF
CDR3 DNA: TGTGCCACCAGCCCAGCGGAGGGGGCGCGGAGATCCTACGAGCAGTACTTC
V gene: TRBV15
J gene: TRBJ2-7
clone size: -
D gene: -

CDR3 protein: CASRGDTGELFF
CDR3 DNA: TGTGCCAGCAGGGGCGACACCGGGGAGCTGTTTTTT
V gene: TRBV27
J gene: TRBJ2-2
clone size: once
D gene: -

CDR3 protein: CASSLGPGTTYEQYF
CDR3 DNA: TGTGCCAGCAGTCTTGGGCCGGGGACAACCTACGAGCAGTACTTC
V gene: TRBV28
J gene: TRBJ2-7
clone size: -
D gene: -

CDR3 protein: CASSQSQVQETQYF
CDR3 DNA: TGTGCCAGCAGCCAATCGCAGGTCCAAGAGACCCAGTACTTC
V gene: TRBV14
J gene: TRBJ2-5
clone size: -
D gene: -

CDR3 protein: CASSQIRLAGTGELFF
CDR3 DNA: TGCGCCAGCAGCCAAATACGACTAGCGGGCACCGGGGAGCTGTTTTTT
V gene: TRBV4-1
J gene: TRBJ2-2
clone size: -
D gene: TRBD2

CDR3 protein: CASSIDLDIDYGYTF
CDR3 DNA: TGTGCCAGTAGTATAGACCTGGACATTGACTATGGCTACACCTTC
V gene: TRBV19
J gene: TRBJ1-2
clone size: -
D gene: -

CDR3 protein: CASSQSVTVGYEQYF
CDR3 DNA: TGTGCCAGCAGCCAATCAGTTACGGTGGGCTACGAGCAGTACTTC
V gene: TRBV16
J gene: TRBJ2-7
clone size: -
D gene: -

CDR3 protein: CASSYNSNYGYTF
CDR3 DNA: TGTGCCAGCAGCTATAACAGTAACTATGGCTACACCTTC
V gene: TRBV13
J gene: TRBJ1-2
clone size: -
D gene: -

CDR3 protein: CASSLFLAGGQETQYF
CDR3 DNA: TGTGCCAGCAGTTTATTCCTAGCGGGTGGGCAAGAGACCCAGTACTTC
V gene: TRBV28
J gene: TRBJ2-5
clone size: once
D gene: TRBD2

CDR3 protein: CASSSDSSSYNEQFF
CDR3 DNA: TGTGCCAGCAGTTCCGACAGTAGCTCCTACAATGAGCAGTTCTTC
V gene: TRBV27
J gene: TRBJ2-1
clone size: -
D gene: -

CDR3 protein: CASSPRLGTSTDTQYF
CDR3 DNA: TGTGCCAGCAGCCCCAGACTGGGGACAAGCACAGATACGCAGTATTTT
V gene: TRBV9
J gene: TRBJ2-3
clone size: -
D gene: -

CDR3 protein: CASSGGTGRSTNEKLFF
CDR3 DNA: TGTGCCAGCAGCGGTGGGACAGGGCGATCAACTAATGAAAAACTGTTTTTT
V gene: TRBV13
J gene: TRBJ1-4
clone size: -
D gene: TRBD1

CDR3 protein: CASSQVDSTYEQYF
CDR3 DNA: TGTGCCAGCAGTCAGGTGGACAGCACCTACGAGCAGTACTTC
V gene: TRBV27
J gene: TRBJ2-7
clone size: -
D gene: -

CDR3 protein: CASSRDRDYEQYF
CDR3 DNA: TGTGCCAGCAGCCGGGACAGGGACTACGAGCAGTACTTC
V gene: TRBV28
J gene: TRBJ2-7
clone size: -
D gene: TRBD1

CDR3 protein: CASSSDRYYEQYF
CDR3 DNA: TGTGCCAGCAGCTCAGACAGATACTACGAGCAGTACTTC
V gene: TRBV5-6
J gene: TRBJ2-7
clone size: -
D gene: -

CDR3 protein: CASSLYTGGLRSTGELFF
CDR3 DNA: TGTGCCAGCAGCTTATACACGGGGGGGCTGAGGAGCACCGGGGAGCTGTTTTTT
V gene: TRBV7-9
J gene: TRBJ2-2
clone size: -
D gene: TRBD2

CDR3 protein: CASSFPPGQGSTNEKLFF
CDR3 DNA: TGTGCCAGCAGCTTCCCCCCGGGACAGGGATCAACTAATGAAAAACTGTTTTTT
V gene: TRBV7-9
J gene: TRBJ1-4
clone size: -
D gene: TRBD1

CDR3 protein: CASSYRLYGYTF
CDR3 DNA: TGTGCCAGCAGTTACAGGTTGTACGGCTACACCTTC
V gene: TRBV28
J gene: TRBJ1-2
clone size: -
D gene: -

CDR3 protein: CASTVSSYNEQFF
CDR3 DNA: TGTGCCAGTACCGTGTCTTCCTACAATGAGCAGTTCTTC
V gene: TRBV19
J gene: TRBJ2-1
clone size: -
D gene: -

CDR3 protein: CASSEELAGVYEQFF
CDR3 DNA: TGTGCCAGCAGTGAGGAACTAGCGGGAGTATATGAGCAGTTCTTC
V gene: TRBV2
J gene: TRBJ2-1
clone size: -
D gene: TRBD2

CDR3 protein: CASSHSIVGGGNTEAFF
CDR3 DNA: TGCGCCAGCAGCCACTCGATAGTCGGCGGTGGGAACACTGAAGCTTTCTTT
V gene: TRBV5-1
J gene: TRBJ1-1
clone size: -
D gene: -

CDR3 protein: CASSYLAGTPYEQYF
CDR3 DNA: TGTGCCAGCAGTTATTTAGCGGGAACACCCTACGAGCAGTACTTC
V gene: TRBV27
J gene: TRBJ2-7
clone size: -
D gene: TRBD2

CDR3 protein: CASSFVGTGIGYTF
CDR3 DNA: TGTGCCAGCAGTTTCGTCGGGACAGGGATCGGCTACACCTTC
V gene: TRBV28
J gene: TRBJ1-2
clone size: once
D gene: TRBD1

CDR3 protein: CASSNRGSGQPQHF
CDR3 DNA: TGTGCCAGCAGTAACAGGGGGAGCGGCCAGCCCCAGCATTTT
V gene: TRBV6-5
J gene: TRBJ1-5
clone size: -
D gene: TRBD1

CDR3 protein: CASSVQAAAEAFF
CDR3 DNA: TGTGCCAGCAGCGTTCAGGCAGCGGCTGAAGCTTTCTTT
V gene: TRBV9
J gene: TRBJ1-1
clone size: few
D gene: -

CDR3 protein: CSVVPGTGQETQYF
CDR3 DNA: TGCAGCGTCGTACCTGGTACAGGTCAAGAGACCCAGTACTTC
V gene: TRBV29-1
J gene: TRBJ2-5
clone size: -
D gene: -

CDR3 protein: CASSAGLASANTGELFF
CDR3 DNA: TGTGCCAGTAGTGCGGGACTAGCGTCCGCGAACACCGGGGAGCTGTTTTTT
V gene: TRBV19
J gene: TRBJ2-2
clone size: -
D gene: TRBD2

CDR3 protein: CASSYTGTDTQYF
CDR3 DNA: TGTGCCAGCAGTTACACAGGGACAGATACGCAGTATTTT
V gene: TRBV6-5
J gene: TRBJ2-3
clone size: -
D gene: -

CDR3 protein: CASSPDLGSNQPQHF
CDR3 DNA: TGTGCCAGCAGTCCGGACCTCGGGAGCAATCAGCCCCAGCATTTT
V gene: TRBV28
J gene: TRBJ1-5
clone size: -
D gene: -

CDR3 protein: CASSYTNVGAEAFF
CDR3 DNA: TGTGCCAGCAGTTACACAAACGTGGGGGCTGAAGCTTTCTTT
V gene: TRBV6-5
J gene: TRBJ1-1
clone size: -
D gene: -

CDR3 protein: CASGRDIQYF
CDR3 DNA: TGTGCCAGCGGGAGGGACATTCAGTACTTC
V gene: TRBV27
J gene: TRBJ2-4
clone size: -
D gene: TRBD2

CDR3 protein: CASSRTGANYGYTF
CDR3 DNA: TGTGCCAGCAGTAGGACAGGAGCTAACTATGGCTACACCTTC
V gene: TRBV2
J gene: TRBJ1-2
clone size: -
D gene: TRBD1

CDR3 protein: CASTGPGDDYGYTF
CDR3 DNA: TGTGCCAGCACCGGTCCGGGAGACGACTATGGCTACACCTTC
V gene: TRBV5-6
J gene: TRBJ1-2
clone size: -
D gene: -

CDR3 protein: CASSLGGYEQYF
CDR3 DNA: TGTGCCAGCAGCTTGGGTGGTTACGAGCAGTACTTC
V gene: TRBV5-6
J gene: TRBJ2-7
clone size: -
D gene: -

CDR3 protein: CASSLGSQGARQPQHF
CDR3 DNA: TGTGCCAGCAGCTTAGGTTCCCAGGGGGCACGTCAGCCCCAGCATTTT
V gene: TRBV7-2
J gene: TRBJ1-5
clone size: -
D gene: TRBD1

CDR3 protein: CASSNPDMNTEAFF
CDR3 DNA: TGTGCCAGCAGCAACCCGGACATGAACACTGAAGCTTTCTTT
V gene: TRBV21-1
J gene: TRBJ1-1
clone size: -
D gene: -

CDR3 protein: CASTGTSDTDTQYF
CDR3 DNA: TGTGCCAGCACCGGGACTAGCGACACAGATACGCAGTATTTT
V gene: TRBV28
J gene: TRBJ2-3
clone size: -
D gene: TRBD2

CDR3 protein: CASSIRPPVADRGYNEQFF
CDR3 DNA: TGTGCCAGTAGTATTCGTCCGCCCGTAGCGGACAGGGGGTACAATGAGCAGTTCTTC
V gene: TRBV19
J gene: TRBJ2-1
clone size: -
D gene: TRBD1

CDR3 protein: CASSFPRTSETYEQYF
CDR3 DNA: TGTGCCAGCAGTTTTCCTCGGACTAGCGAGACCTACGAGCAGTACTTC
V gene: TRBV28
J gene: TRBJ2-7
clone size: -
D gene: TRBD2

CDR3 protein: CASSELGQLILSYEQYF
CDR3 DNA: TGTGCCAGCAGTGAATTGGGACAGCTGATCCTCTCCTACGAGCAGTACTTC
V gene: TRBV6-1
J gene: TRBJ2-7
clone size: -
D gene: TRBD1

CDR3 protein: CASTLRGGQSSYNEQFF
CDR3 DNA: TGTGCCAGCACCCTTCGGGGGGGACAAAGCTCCTACAATGAGCAGTTCTTC
V gene: TRBV27
J gene: TRBJ2-1
clone size: -
D gene: TRBD2